The sequence of this T cell receptor (beta chain) was determined in a study of response to subunit inactivated influenza vaccine. The length of the CDR3 is 14 residues. With 7 bases removed from V and 0 bases from J, the gap between germline ends came to 11 bases. MiXCR, applied by TCRdb to the RT-PCR reads, yields one record per CDR3 protein. The sample holds about 540,000 distinct CDR3 sequences, 20% to 25% seen once. Separately, the same data were catalogued under a study of T cells expressing NK-cell markers. That study reports: Synthesis of TCR beta cDNA relied on 5'RACE template switching carrying UMIs. Repertoire data for TCR beta were derived from sorted T cells (CD3+CD56+NKG2C+, CD3+CD56+NKG2C- and CD3+CD56-NKG2C+). Seven of the eight sequenced donors were classified as HCMV-seropositive, and one was classified as seronegative. One observes that, in several donors, these clonotypes were also the leading ones within the CD3+CD56-NKG2C+ fraction. HCMV specificity was not established for the expanded NKG2C+ T cell clones.

Sequences were derived from CD4+ T cells sorted from PBMCs, sampled roughly 13 days after vaccination. The receptor was derived from a man in his fifties or sixties who received an inactivated influenza vaccine. The gene calls are TRBV12-3 or TRBV12-4 and TRBJ2-3; unclear D gene. DNA of the CDR3: TGTGCCAGCACTTGGCAGGCGAGCACAGATACGCAGTATTTT. It codes for CASTWQASTDTQYF.